This T cell receptor (beta chain) is from a study of response to subunit inactivated influenza vaccine. Study outcomes and limitations: Each seasonal influenza vaccination recruits few new T cells, the authors suggested.

TCRdb re-derived calls from the RT-PCR reads in MiXCR, one entry per CDR3 protein. The sample consists of approximately 700,000 distinct CDR3 sequences, more than 11% of them appearing once. A word on this clonotype: What it binds is not known.

The germline gives CDR1 GTSNPN, CDR2 SVGIG (reference sequence). This CDR3 is built from 13 residues. Trimming stripped 3 bases from V and 10 bases from J, with 18 bases between. This specimen consisted of PBMCs from blood, obtained roughly 15 days before vaccination. V and J are TRBV30 and TRBJ1-2; TRBD1 is a possible D gene (6 bases). The receptor was derived from a man aged 45-65 years who received an inactivated influenza vaccine. In DNA, the CDR3 is TGTGCCTGGAGCGGGACATGGTTTGCCGCCTACACCTTC. Amino acid sequence: CAWSGTWFAAYTF.